The clone carrying this T cell receptor beta chain was recorded many times. The CDR3 totals 15 residues. Looked up from germline, CDR1 is SEHNR and CDR2 is FQNEAQ (reference sequence). J was trimmed by 7 bases and V by 5 bases; bases with no gene match: 10. The second PCR ran roughly 7 to 12 cycles with a sample-barcoded 5' primer and J-beta primers. There were at least 3 million CDR3-containing paired-end reads obtained from each sample. TCRdb recomputed calls from the 5' RACE reads with MiXCR, one row per CDR3 protein. The data hold about 1.7 million distinct CDR3 sequences, with roughly 27% observed a single time. This sample is part of a study of blood T cells in healthy people across ages. PBMCs, at least 6 million per sample, were isolated.

This receptor was taken from a woman aged 25 to 45 in good health. This chain joins TRBV7-9 and TRBJ2-1; 8 bases map to TRBD2. Sequenced input: blood. The CDR3 DNA is TGTGCCAGCAGCCCAGTCAACGGGAGGGCTAATGAGCAGTTCTTC. The encoded protein is CASSPVNGRANEQFF.